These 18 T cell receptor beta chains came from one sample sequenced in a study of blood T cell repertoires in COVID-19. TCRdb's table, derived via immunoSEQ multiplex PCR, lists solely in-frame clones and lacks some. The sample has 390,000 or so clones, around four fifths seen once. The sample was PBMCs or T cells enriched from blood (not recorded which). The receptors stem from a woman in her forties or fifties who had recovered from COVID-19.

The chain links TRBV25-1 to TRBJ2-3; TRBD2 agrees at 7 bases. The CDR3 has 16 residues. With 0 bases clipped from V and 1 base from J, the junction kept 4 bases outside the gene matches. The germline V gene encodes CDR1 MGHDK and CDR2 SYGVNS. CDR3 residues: CASSEYITSGTDTQYF. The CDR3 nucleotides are TGTGCCAGCAGTGAATATATCACTAGCGGCACAGATACGCAGTATTTT.

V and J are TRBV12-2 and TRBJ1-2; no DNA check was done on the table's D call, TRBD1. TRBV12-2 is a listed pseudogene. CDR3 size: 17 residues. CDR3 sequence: CASRLGIGQGSNYGYTF. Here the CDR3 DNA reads TGTGCAAGTCGCTTAGGGATAGGACAGGGATCTAACTATGGCTACACCTTC.

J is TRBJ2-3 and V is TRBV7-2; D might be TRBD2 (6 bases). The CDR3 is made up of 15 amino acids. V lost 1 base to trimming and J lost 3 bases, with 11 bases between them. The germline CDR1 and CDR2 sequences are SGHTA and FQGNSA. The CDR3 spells CASSLDGRETDTQYF. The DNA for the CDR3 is TGTGCCAGCAGCTTAGACGGGAGAGAGACAGATACGCAGTATTTT.

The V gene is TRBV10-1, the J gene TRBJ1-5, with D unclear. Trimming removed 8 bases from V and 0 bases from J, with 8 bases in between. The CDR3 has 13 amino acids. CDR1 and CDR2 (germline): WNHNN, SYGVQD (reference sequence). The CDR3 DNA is TGCGCCAGCGCGGGAAATAGCAATCAGCCCCAGCATTTT. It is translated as CASAGNSNQPQHF.

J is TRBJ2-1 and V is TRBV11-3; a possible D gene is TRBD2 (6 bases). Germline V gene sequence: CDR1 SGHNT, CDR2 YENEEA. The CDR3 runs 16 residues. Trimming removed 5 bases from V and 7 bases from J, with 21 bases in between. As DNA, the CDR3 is TGTGCCAGCAGCCCCGGTTTGGGGGGAAGGAGAAATGAGCAGTTCTTC. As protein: CASSPGLGGRRNEQFF.

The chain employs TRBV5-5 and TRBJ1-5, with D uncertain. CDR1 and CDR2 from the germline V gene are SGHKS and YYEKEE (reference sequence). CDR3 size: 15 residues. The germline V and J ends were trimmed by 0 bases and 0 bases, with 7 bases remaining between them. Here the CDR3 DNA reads TGTGCCAGCAGCTTGGACGGGTATAGCAATCAGCCCCAGCATTTT. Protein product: CASSLDGYSNQPQHF.

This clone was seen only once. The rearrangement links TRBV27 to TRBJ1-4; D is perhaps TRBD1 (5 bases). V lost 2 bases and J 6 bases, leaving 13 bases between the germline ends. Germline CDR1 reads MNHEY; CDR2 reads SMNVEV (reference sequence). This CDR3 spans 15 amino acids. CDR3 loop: CASSLGAGLDEKLFF. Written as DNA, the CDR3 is TGTGCCAGCAGTTTAGGGGCAGGGTTGGATGAAAAACTGTTTTTT.

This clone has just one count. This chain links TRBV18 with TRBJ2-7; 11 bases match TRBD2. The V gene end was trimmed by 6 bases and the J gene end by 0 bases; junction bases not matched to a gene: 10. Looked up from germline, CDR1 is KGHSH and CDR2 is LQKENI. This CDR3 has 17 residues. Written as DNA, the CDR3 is TGTGCCAGCTCCCGACTAGCGGGACCCCCAAGCTCCTACGAGCAGTACTTC. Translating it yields CASSRLAGPPSSYEQYF.

As DNA, the CDR3 is TGTGCCAGCAGTTTCAGGGTCGTTTCCACTGAAGCTTTCTTT. It yields the protein CASSFRVVSTEAFF. The chain carries TRBV6-5 and TRBJ1-1; tentatively, D is TRBD1 (5 bases). V was shortened by 4 bases and J by 4 bases, with 13 bases between the two germline ends. Per the germline V gene, CDR1 is MNHEY and CDR2 is SVGAGI. CDR3 size: 14 residues.

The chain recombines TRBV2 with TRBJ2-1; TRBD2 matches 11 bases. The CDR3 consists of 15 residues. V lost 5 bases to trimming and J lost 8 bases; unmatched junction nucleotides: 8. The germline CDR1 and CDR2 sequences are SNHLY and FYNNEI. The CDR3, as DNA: TGTGCCAGCAGTACTAGCGGGAGCAAATTCGATGAGCAGTTCTTC. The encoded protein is CASSTSGSKFDEQFF.

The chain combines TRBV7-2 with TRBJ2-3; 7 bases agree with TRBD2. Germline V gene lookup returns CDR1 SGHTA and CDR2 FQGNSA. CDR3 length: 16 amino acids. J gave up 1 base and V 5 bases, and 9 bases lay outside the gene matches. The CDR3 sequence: CASSREPGLRTDTQYF. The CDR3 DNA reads TGTGCCAGCAGCCGCGAGCCGGGACTACGCACAGATACGCAGTATTTT.

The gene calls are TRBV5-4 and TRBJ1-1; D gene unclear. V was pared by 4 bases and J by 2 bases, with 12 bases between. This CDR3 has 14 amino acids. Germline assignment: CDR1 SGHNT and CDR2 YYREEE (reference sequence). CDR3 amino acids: CASSLREPNTEAFF. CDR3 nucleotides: TGTGCCAGCAGCCTAAGGGAGCCAAACACTGAAGCTTTCTTT.

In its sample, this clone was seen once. Written as DNA, the CDR3 is TGTGCCAGCAGCCCCCGAGACAGGGTGAACAACTATGGCTACACCTTC. Translation: CASSPRDRVNNYGYTF. The V and J genes are TRBV7-2 and TRBJ1-2; TRBD1 agrees at 7 bases. This CDR3 has 16 residues. Germline V lookup: CDR1 SGHTA, CDR2 FQGNSA. J was trimmed by 2 bases and V by 5 bases; bases with no gene match: 11.

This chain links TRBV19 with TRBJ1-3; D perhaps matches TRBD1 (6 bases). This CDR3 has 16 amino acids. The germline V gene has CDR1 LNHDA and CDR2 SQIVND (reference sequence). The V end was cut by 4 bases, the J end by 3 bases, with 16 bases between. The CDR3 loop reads CASSTLDRKNGNTIYF. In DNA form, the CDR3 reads TGTGCCAGTAGTACCCTCGACAGGAAGAATGGAAACACCATATATTTT.

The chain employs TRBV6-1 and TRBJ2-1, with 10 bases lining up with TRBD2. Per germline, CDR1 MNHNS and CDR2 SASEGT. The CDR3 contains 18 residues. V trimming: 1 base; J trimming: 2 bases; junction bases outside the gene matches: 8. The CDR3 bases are TGTGCCAGCAGTGAAGGGGGTCTAGCGGGGGAACCCTACAATGAGCAGTTCTTC. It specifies CASSEGGLAGEPYNEQFF.

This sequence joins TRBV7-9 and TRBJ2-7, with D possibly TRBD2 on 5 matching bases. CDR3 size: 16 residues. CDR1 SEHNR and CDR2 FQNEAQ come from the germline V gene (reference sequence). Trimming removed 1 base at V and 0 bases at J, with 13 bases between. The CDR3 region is CASSLGVGGRSYEQYF. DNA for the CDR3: TGTGCCAGCAGCTTAGGGGTGGGCGGGCGCTCCTACGAGCAGTACTTC.

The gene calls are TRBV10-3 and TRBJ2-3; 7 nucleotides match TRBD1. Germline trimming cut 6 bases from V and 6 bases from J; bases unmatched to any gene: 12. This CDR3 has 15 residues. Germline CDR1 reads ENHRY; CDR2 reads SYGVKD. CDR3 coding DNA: TGTGCCATCAGGGAAAAGACAGGGCAGGGGGATACGCAGTATTTT. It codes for CAIREKTGQGDTQYF.

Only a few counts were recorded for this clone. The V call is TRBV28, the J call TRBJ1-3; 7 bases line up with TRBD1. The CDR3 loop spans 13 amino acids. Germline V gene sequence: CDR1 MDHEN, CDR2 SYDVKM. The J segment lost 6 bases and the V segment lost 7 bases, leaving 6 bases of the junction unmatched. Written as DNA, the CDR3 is TGTGCCAGCATGGAGGGGGCGGAAAACACCATATATTTT. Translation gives CASMEGAENTIYF.